The T cell receptor (beta chain) under discussion was sequenced for a study of early T cells in non-severe SARS-CoV-2 infection. In the study overall: Chains from this unsorted whole-blood bulk RNA could not be paired. Overall study findings and caveats: VDJdb matching skewed toward anti-spike CD8 responses, missing private and CD4 specificities.

Individual cDNA molecules were tagged with unique molecular identifiers, the study reported. A single record per CDR3 protein comes from TCRdb applying MiXCR to the 5' RACE reads. The repertoire holds some 67,000 distinct CDR3 sequences, with less than 12% as singletons. This clonotype was recorded many times. The antigen is undetermined. Germline-derived CDR1 and CDR2 are MDHEN and SYDVKM. CDR3 size: 15 residues. V lost 3 bases and J lost 5, with 16 bases in between. The clonotype was recovered from an adult who was a healthcare worker with PCR-confirmed SARS-CoV-2 infection or an uninfected control (not recorded which). This chain links TRBV28 with TRBJ2-5, with a weak D call TRBD1 (6 bases). The starting material was whole blood, obtained at baseline. The CDR3 coding sequence is TGTGCCAGCAGTTTTGAGCAGGGGTTACGGGAGACCCAGTACTTC. Translating it yields CASSFEQGLRETQYF.